Listed below are T cell receptor beta chains from one sample, sequenced in a study of T cell responses to AZD1222 COVID-19 vaccine. Data came from immunoSEQ multiplex PCR; TCRdb stores just in-frame clones and leaves some out. The top ten clones hold approximately 5% of a sample with tens of thousands of clones, approximately 90% of them seen once. This specimen was peripheral blood, taken on day 0 of AZD1222 vaccination. The receptors come from an adult in good health. Each CDR3 is given with its conserved first and last residue. D genes are given only for firm matches. Not all rows give a size; the values are once, few, many and, for expanded clones, a class.

TRBV18	NA	TRBJ2-5	NA	CASSPLGQTQYF	TGTGCCAGCTCACCATTGGGTCAGACCCAGTACTTC
TRBV5-5	NA	TRBJ1-1	NA	CASSPSDQQANTEAFF	TGTGCCAGCAGTCCTTCCGACCAGCAGGCGAACACTGAAGCTTTCTTT
TRBV18	NA	TRBJ2-1	NA	CASSPLGNEQFF	TGTGCCAGCTCACCACTGGGGAATGAGCAGTTCTTC
TRBV2	NA	TRBJ2-1	NA	CASSGHPLGNEQFF	TGTGCCAGCAGTGGTCACCCACTAGGGAATGAGCAGTTCTTC
TRBV19	TRBD1	TRBJ1-5	NA	CASSSSPGGNQPQHF	TGTGCCAGTAGTTCCTCTCCAGGGGGAAATCAGCCCCAGCATTTT
TRBV9	NA	TRBJ1-1	NA	CATGQGANTEAFF	TGTGCCACGGGGCAGGGTGCCAACACTGAAGCTTTCTTT
TRBV3-1/TRBV3-2	NA	TRBJ2-3	NA	CASSHGGSTDTQYF	TGTGCCAGCAGCCACGGGGGAAGCACAGATACGCAGTATTTT
TRBV18	TRBD2	TRBJ2-2	NA	CASSPVTSGPNTGELFF	TGTGCCAGCTCCCCCGTGACTAGCGGCCCGAACACCGGGGAGCTGTTTTTT
TRBV6-5	NA	TRBJ1-2	NA	CASSRGGRENYGYTF	TGTGCCAGCAGTCGGGGCGGCAGGGAGAACTATGGCTACACCTTC
TRBV28	NA	TRBJ2-7	NA	CASSLQRTRTEQYF	TGTGCCAGCAGTTTACAGAGGACGAGGACAGAGCAGTACTTC
TRBV29-1	NA	TRBJ2-1	NA	CSVRGNEQFF	TGCAGCGTTAGGGGCAATGAGCAGTTCTTC
TRBV7-9	TRBD2	TRBJ2-3	NA	CASSSRGVRDTQYF	TGTGCCAGCAGCTCCCGGGGGGTGCGAGATACGCAGTATTTT
TRBV9	NA	TRBJ2-2	NA	CASSVLNLGTALTGELFF	TGTGCCAGCAGCGTCCTTAACTTGGGGACGGCCTTGACCGGGGAGCTGTTTTTT
TRBV7-2	NA	TRBJ2-2	once	CASSLVAGPNTGELFF	TGTGCCAGCAGCTTAGTGGCGGGGCCGAACACCGGGGAGCTGTTTTTT
TRBV19	NA	TRBJ1-4	NA	CATRGGATNEKLFF	TGTGCCACCCGGGGGGGTGCAACTAATGAAAAACTGTTTTTT
TRBV19	NA	TRBJ1-1	NA	CASSRRVNTEAFF	TGTGCCAGTAGTCGACGGGTGAACACTGAAGCTTTCTTT
TRBV6-4	NA	TRBJ1-2	NA	CASSASPRGNYGYTF	TGTGCCAGCAGTGCAAGTCCCAGAGGGAACTATGGCTACACCTTC
TRBV3-1/TRBV3-2	TRBD1	TRBJ2-3	NA	CASRPTGLGTDTQYF	TGTGCCAGCAGACCGACAGGGTTGGGCACAGATACGCAGTATTTT
TRBV2	NA	TRBJ1-5	NA	CASSEAPSGIQPQHF	TGTGCCAGCAGTGAAGCCCCTTCAGGAATTCAGCCCCAGCATTTT
TRBV3-1/TRBV3-2	NA	TRBJ2-7	once	CASSSGTQGEQYF	TGTGCCAGCAGCTCCGGGACTCAGGGGGAGCAGTACTTC
TRBV2	NA	TRBJ1-5	once	CASSAVGPGPQHF	TGTGCCAGCAGCGCGGTCGGTCCGGGGCCCCAGCATTTT
TRBV7-2	TRBD2	TRBJ2-5	NA	CASSLALAGGQETQYF	TGTGCCAGCAGCTTAGCGCTCGCGGGGGGCCAAGAGACCCAGTACTTC
TRBV6-1	NA	TRBJ2-5	NA	CASSEGVQPETQYF	TGTGCCAGCAGTGAAGGGGTACAGCCAGAGACCCAGTACTTC
TRBV24-1	NA	TRBJ2-1	NA	CATPSAHRVDEQFF	TGTGCCACCCCTTCCGCGCACAGGGTGGATGAGCAGTTCTTC
TRBV30	NA	TRBJ1-3	NA	CAWSPTRNTIYF	TGTGCCTGGAGCCCCACCAGAAACACCATATATTTT
TRBV25-1	NA	TRBJ1-1	few	CASSEYNMNTEAFF	TGTGCCAGCAGTGAGTACAACATGAACACTGAAGCTTTCTTT
TRBV19	NA	TRBJ1-6	NA	CASSIEGSPLHF	TGTGCCAGTAGTATCGAAGGTTCACCCCTCCACTTT
TRBV7-9	NA	TRBJ1-2	NA	CASSLEGYGYTF	TGTGCCAGCAGCTTAGAAGGTTACGGCTACACCTTC
TRBV11-2	NA	TRBJ2-1	NA	CASSLTNNNEQFF	TGTGCCAGCAGCTTAACAAACAACAATGAGCAGTTCTTC
TRBV7-6	NA	TRBJ2-3	NA	CASSLGLTLTDTQYF	TGTGCCAGCAGCTTAGGCCTTACTCTCACAGATACGCAGTATTTT
TRBV5-1	NA	TRBJ1-4	NA	CASSGSGTTNEKLFF	TGCGCCAGCAGCGGATCCGGGACAACTAATGAAAAACTGTTTTTT
TRBV19	TRBD2	TRBJ2-3	NA	CASAGTRGSDTQYF	TGTGCCAGTGCGGGGACTAGGGGCTCAGATACGCAGTATTTT
TRBV12-5	TRBD1	TRBJ2-7	NA	CASGPPGQGYEQYF	TGTGCTAGTGGTCCTCCGGGACAGGGCTACGAGCAGTACTTC
TRBV9	TRBD1	TRBJ1-1	once	CASSIATGWNTEAFF	TGTGCCAGCAGCATAGCGACAGGGTGGAACACTGAAGCTTTCTTT
TRBV19	TRBD1	TRBJ2-7	NA	CASRGTLYEQYF	TGTGCCAGCAGGGGGACCTTGTACGAGCAGTACTTC
TRBV7-2	NA	TRBJ2-2	NA	CASSPTPVFSNTGELFF	TGTGCCAGCAGCCCTACCCCGGTCTTCTCGAACACCGGGGAGCTGTTTTTT
TRBV6-4	NA	TRBJ1-6	NA	CASSDEGGGNSPLHF	TGTGCCAGCAGTGACGAAGGTGGCGGGAATTCACCCCTCCACTTT